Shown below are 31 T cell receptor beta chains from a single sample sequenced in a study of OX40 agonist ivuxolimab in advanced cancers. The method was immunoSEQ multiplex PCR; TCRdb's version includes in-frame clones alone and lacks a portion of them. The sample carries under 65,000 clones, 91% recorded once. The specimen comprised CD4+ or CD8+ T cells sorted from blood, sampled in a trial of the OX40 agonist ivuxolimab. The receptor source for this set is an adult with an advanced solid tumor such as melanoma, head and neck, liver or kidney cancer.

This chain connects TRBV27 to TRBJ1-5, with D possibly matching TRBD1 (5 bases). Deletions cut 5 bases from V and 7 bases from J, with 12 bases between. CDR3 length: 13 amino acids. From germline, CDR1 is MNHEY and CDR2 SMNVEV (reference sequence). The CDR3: CASSHGGGQPQHF. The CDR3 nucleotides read TGTGCCAGCAGTCACGGGGGGGGGCAGCCCCAGCATTTT.

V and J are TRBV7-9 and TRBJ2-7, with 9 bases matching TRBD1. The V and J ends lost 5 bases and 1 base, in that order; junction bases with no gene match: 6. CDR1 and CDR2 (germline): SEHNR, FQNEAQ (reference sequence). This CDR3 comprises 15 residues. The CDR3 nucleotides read TGTGCCAGCAGCCGCGGACAGGGGAATTCCTACGAGCAGTACTTC. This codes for CASSRGQGNSYEQYF.

Written as DNA, the CDR3 is TGTGCCAGCATTTCACAGAGCTCCTATAATTCACCCCTCCACTTT. Its translation is CASISQSSYNSPLHF. The rearrangement joins TRBV2 to TRBJ1-6; the D is unclear. V dropped 7 bases and J dropped 0 bases, with 10 bases sitting between them. CDR1 and CDR2 from the germline V gene are SNHLY and FYNNEI. The CDR3 totals 15 residues.

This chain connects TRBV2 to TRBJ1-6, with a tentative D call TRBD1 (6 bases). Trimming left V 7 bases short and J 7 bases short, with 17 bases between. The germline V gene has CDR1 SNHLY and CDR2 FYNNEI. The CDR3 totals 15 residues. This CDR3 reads CASNERVGGNSPLHF. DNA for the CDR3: TGTGCCAGCAACGAAAGGGTAGGGGGGAATTCACCCCTCCACTTT. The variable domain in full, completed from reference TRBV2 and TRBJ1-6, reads EPEVTQTPSHQVTQMGQEVILRCVPISNHLYFYWYRQILGQKVEFLVSFYNNEISEKSEIFDDQFSVERPDGSNFTLKIRSTKLEDSAMYFCASNERVGGNSPLHFGNGTRLTVT.

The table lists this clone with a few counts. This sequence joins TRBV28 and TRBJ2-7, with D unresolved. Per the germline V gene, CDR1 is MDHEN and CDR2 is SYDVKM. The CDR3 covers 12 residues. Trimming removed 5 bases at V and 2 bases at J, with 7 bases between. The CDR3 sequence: CASSPRAYEQYF. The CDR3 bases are TGTGCCAGCAGTCCGCGCGCCTACGAGCAGTACTTC.

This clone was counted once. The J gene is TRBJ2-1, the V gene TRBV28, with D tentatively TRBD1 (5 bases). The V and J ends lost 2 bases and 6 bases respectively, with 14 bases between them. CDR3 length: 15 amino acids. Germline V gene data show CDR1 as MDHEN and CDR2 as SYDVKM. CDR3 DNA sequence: TGTGCCAGCAGTTTAGTGGACACCTGGGGCAATGAGCAGTTCTTC. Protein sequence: CASSLVDTWGNEQFF.

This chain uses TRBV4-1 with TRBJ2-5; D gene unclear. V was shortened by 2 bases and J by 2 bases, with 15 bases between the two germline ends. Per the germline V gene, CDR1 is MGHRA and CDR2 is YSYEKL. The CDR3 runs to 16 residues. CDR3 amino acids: CASSQLSPRLQETQYF. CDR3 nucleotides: TGCGCCAGCAGCCAACTATCGCCCAGGTTACAAGAGACCCAGTACTTC.

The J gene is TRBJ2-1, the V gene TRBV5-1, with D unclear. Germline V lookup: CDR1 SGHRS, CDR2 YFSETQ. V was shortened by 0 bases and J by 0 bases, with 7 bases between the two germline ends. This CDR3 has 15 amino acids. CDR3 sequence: CASSLGYSSYNEQFF. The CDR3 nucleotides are TGCGCCAGCAGCTTGGGGTACAGCTCCTACAATGAGCAGTTCTTC.

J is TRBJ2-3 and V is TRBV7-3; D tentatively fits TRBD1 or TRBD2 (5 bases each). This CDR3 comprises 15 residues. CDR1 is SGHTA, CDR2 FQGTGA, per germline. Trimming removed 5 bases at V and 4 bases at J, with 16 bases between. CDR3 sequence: CASSRDSLDSDTQYF. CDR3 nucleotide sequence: TGTGCCAGCAGCAGAGACAGCTTGGACTCAGATACGCAGTATTTT. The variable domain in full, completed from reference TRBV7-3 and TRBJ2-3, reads GAGVSQTPSNKVTEKGKYVELRCDPISGHTALYWYRQSLGQGPEFLIYFQGTGAADDSGLPNDRFFAVRPEGSVSTLKIQRTERGDSAVYLCASSRDSLDSDTQYFGPGTRLTVL.

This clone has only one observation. This chain's CDR3 is CASSDYRLTYEQYF. The DNA of the CDR3 is TGTGCCAGCAGTGACTACAGGTTAACCTACGAGCAGTACTTC. The V and J genes are TRBV6-5 and TRBJ2-7; D may correspond to TRBD1 or TRBD2 (5 bases each). The germline CDR1 and CDR2 sequences are MNHEY and SVGAGI. The germline V and J ends were trimmed by 5 bases and 2 bases, with 13 bases remaining between them. This CDR3 has 14 amino acids.

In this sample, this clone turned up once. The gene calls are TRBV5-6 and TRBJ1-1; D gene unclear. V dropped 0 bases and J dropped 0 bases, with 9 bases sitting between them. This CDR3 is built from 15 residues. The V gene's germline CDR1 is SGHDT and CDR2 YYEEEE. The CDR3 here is CASSLVVLMNTEAFF. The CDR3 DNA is TGTGCCAGCAGCTTGGTCGTCTTGATGAACACTGAAGCTTTCTTT.

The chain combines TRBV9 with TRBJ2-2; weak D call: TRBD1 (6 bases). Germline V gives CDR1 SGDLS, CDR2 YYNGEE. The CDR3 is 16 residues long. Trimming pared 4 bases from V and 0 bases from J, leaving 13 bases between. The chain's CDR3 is CASSPYGQPNTGELFF. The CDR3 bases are TGTGCCAGCAGCCCCTACGGACAGCCGAACACCGGGGAGCTGTTTTTT.

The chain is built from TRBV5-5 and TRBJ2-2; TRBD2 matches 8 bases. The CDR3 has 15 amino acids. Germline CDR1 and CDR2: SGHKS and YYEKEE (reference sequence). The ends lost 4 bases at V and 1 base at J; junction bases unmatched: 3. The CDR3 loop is CASSHTSGNTGELFF. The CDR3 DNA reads TGTGCCAGCAGCCACACTAGCGGGAACACCGGGGAGCTGTTTTTT.

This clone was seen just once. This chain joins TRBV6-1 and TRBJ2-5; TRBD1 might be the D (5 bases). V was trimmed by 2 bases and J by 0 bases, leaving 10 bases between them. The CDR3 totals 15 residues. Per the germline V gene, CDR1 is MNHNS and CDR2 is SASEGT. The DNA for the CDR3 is TGTGCCAGCAGTGAACAGGGTTATAACCAAGAGACCCAGTACTTC. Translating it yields CASSEQGYNQETQYF.

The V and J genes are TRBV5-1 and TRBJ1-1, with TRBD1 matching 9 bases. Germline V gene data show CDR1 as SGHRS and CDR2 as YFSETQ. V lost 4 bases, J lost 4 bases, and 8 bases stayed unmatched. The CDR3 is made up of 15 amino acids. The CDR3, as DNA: TGCGCCAGCAGCGATATCCGGGACAGGGCCACTGAAGCTTTCTTT. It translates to CASSDIRDRATEAFF.

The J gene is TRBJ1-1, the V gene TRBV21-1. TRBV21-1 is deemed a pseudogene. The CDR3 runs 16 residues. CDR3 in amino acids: CASSREGLGMNTEAFF. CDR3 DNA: TGTGCCAGCAGCAGGGAGGGGTTGGGTATGAACACTGAAGCTTTCTTT.

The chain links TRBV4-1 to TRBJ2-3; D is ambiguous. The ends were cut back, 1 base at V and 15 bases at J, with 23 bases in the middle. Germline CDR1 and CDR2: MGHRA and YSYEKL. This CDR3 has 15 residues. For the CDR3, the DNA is TGCGCCAGCAGCCAAGTTGTGTTTATTCCGGCTTCGGGCTATTTT. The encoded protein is CASSQVVFIPASGYF.

CDR3 region: CASSQALDRAHGYTF. CDR3 DNA: TGTGCCAGCAGCCAAGCATTGGACAGGGCCCATGGCTACACCTTC. The V call is TRBV7-2, the J call TRBJ1-2; 8 bases map to TRBD1. From germline, CDR1 is SGHTA and CDR2 FQGNSA. The CDR3 is made up of 15 amino acids. The V segment lost 5 bases and the J segment 6 bases; nucleotides outside the gene matches: 11.

For the CDR3, the DNA is TGCGCCAGCAGCTTGGCCGGGACTAGCGGGACTGGAGAGCAGTACTTC. It yields the protein CASSLAGTSGTGEQYF. The chain couples TRBV5-1 to TRBJ2-5; 13 bases agree with TRBD2. The CDR3 loop spans 16 amino acids. Germline CDR1 reads SGHRS; CDR2 reads YFSETQ. The J segment lost 11 bases and the V segment lost 0 bases, leaving 10 bases of the junction unmatched.

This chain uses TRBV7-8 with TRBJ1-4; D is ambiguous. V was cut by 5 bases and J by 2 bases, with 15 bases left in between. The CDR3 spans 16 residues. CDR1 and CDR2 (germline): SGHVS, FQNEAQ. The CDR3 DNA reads TGTGCCAGCAGCGCGGACCACCGGGTGACTAATGAAAAACTGTTTTTT. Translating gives CASSADHRVTNEKLFF.

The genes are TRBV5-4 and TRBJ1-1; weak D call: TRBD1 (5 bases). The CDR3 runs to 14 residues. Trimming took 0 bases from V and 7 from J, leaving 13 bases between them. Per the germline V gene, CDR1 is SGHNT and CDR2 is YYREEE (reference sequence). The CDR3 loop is CASSLGSTGLEAFF. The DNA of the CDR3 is TGTGCCAGCAGCTTGGGATCGACGGGGCTTGAAGCTTTCTTT.

The CDR3 DNA reads TGTGCCAGCAGTTACTCGATCAGGGTCAACACCATATATTTT. The encoded protein is CASSYSIRVNTIYF. The J gene is TRBJ1-3, the V gene TRBV6-6; tentatively, D is TRBD1 (5 bases). CDR1 is MNHNY and CDR2 is SVGAGI in the germline V gene (reference sequence). The V gene lost 0 bases and the J gene lost 7 bases, with 10 bases spanning the gap. This CDR3 contains 14 residues.

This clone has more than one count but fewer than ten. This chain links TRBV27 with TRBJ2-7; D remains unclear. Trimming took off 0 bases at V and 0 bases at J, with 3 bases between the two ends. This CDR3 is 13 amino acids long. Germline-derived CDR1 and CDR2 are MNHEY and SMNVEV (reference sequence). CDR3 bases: TGTGCCAGCAGTTTATCTGGCTCCTACGAGCAGTACTTC. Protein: CASSLSGSYEQYF.

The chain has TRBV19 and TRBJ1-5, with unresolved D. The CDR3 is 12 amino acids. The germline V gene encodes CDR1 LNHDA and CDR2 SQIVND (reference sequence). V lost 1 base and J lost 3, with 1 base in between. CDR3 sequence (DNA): TGTGCCAGTAGTATAGCCAATCAGCCCCAGCATTTT. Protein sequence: CASSIANQPQHF.

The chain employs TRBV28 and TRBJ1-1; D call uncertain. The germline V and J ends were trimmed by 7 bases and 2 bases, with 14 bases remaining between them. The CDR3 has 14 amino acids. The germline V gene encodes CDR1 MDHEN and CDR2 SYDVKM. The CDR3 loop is CASIKGRINTEAFF. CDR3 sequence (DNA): TGTGCCAGCATTAAGGGCAGGATTAACACTGAAGCTTTCTTT.

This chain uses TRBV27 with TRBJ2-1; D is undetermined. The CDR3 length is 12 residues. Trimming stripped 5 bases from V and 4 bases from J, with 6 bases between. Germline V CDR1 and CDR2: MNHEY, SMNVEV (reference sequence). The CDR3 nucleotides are TGTGCCAGCAGTGCGACTTACAATGAGCAGTTCTTC. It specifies CASSATYNEQFF.

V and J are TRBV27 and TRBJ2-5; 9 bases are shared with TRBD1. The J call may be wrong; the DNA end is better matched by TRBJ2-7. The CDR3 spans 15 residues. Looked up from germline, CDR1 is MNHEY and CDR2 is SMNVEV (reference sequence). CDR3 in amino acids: CASSFYGTGIYEQYF. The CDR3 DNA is TGTGCCAGCAGTTTTTACGGGACAGGGATCTACGAGCAGTACTTC.

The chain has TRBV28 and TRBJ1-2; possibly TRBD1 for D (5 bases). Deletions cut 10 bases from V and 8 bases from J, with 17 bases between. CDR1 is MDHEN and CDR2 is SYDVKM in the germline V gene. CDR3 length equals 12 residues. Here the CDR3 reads CAIRDYAGGYTF. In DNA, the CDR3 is TGTGCCATCCGGGACTATGCCGGGGGCTACACCTTC.

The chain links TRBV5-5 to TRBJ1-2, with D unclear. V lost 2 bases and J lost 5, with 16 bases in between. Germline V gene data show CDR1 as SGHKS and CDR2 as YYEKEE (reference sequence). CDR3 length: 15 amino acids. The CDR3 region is CASSFRGREIYGYTF. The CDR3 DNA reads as TGTGCCAGCAGCTTCAGAGGGCGCGAGATTTATGGCTACACCTTC.

The CDR3 protein is CASSPQTAGYEQYF. CDR3 in DNA: TGTGCCAGCAGCCCCCAGACTGCGGGCTACGAGCAGTACTTC. The chain uses TRBV5-4 and TRBJ2-7; possibly TRBD2 for D (5 bases). Germline values: CDR1 SGHNT, CDR2 YYREEE (reference sequence). CDR3 length: 14 amino acids. V was trimmed by 4 bases and J by 3 bases, leaving 14 bases between them.

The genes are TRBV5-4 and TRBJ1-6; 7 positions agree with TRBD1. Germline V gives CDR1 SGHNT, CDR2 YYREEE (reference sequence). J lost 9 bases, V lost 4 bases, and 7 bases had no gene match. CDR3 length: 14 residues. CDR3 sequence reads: CASSRRGRSSPLHF. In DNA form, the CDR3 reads TGTGCCAGCAGCCGCAGGGGGAGGAGTTCACCCCTCCACTTT.